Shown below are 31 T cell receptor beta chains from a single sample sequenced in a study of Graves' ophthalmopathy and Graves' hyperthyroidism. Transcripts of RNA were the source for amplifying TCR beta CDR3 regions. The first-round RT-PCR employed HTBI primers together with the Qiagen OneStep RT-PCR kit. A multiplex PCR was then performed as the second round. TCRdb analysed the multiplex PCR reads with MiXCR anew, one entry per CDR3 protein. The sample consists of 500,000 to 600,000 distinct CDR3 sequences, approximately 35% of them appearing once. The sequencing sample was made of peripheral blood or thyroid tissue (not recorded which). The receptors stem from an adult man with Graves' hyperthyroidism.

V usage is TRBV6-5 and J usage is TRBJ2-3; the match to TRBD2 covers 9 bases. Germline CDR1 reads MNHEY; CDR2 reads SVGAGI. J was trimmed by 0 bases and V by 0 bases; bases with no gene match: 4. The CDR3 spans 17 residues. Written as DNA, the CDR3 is TGTGCCAGCAGTTACTCGGCGGGGGGGCCTAGCACAGATACGCAGTATTTT. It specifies CASSYSAGGPSTDTQYF.

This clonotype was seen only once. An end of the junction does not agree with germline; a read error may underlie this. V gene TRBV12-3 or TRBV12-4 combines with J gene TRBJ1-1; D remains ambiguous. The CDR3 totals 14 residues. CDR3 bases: TGTGCCACCAGTTCCGACAACGGGAACACTGAAGCTTTCTTT. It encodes CATSSDNGNTEAFF.

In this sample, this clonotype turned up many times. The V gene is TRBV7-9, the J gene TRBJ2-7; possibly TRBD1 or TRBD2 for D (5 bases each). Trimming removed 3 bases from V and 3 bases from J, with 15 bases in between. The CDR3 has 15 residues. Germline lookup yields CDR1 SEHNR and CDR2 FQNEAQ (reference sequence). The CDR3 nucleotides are TGTGCCAGCAGCTTCGCCAGGGACGCAGTCTACGAGCAGTACTTC. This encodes CASSFARDAVYEQYF.

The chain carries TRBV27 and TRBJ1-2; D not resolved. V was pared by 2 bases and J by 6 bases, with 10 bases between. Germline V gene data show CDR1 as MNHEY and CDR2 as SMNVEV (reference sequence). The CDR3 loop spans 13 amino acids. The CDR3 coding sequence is TGTGCCAGCAGTTTAAGCCCCAATCATGGCTACACCTTC. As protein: CASSLSPNHGYTF.

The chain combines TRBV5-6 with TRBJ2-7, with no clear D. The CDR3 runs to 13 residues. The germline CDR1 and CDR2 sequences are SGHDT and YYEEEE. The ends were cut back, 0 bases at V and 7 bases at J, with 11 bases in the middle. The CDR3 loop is CASSLGRTGEQYF. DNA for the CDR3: TGTGCCAGCAGCTTGGGTAGGACCGGGGAGCAGTACTTC.

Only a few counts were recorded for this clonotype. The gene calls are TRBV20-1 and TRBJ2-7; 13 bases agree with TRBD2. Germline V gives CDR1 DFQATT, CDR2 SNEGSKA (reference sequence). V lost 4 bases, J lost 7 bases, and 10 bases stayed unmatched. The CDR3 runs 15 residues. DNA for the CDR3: TGCAGTGCTACCCCGGGAGGGACTAGCGGGAATGAGCAGTACTTC. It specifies CSATPGGTSGNEQYF.

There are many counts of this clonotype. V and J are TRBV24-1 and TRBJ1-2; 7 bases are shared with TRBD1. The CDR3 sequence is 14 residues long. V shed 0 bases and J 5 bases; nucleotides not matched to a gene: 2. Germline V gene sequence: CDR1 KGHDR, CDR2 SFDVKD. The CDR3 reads CATSDLDRAYGYTF. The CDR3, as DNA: TGTGCCACCAGTGATTTGGACAGGGCATATGGCTACACCTTC.

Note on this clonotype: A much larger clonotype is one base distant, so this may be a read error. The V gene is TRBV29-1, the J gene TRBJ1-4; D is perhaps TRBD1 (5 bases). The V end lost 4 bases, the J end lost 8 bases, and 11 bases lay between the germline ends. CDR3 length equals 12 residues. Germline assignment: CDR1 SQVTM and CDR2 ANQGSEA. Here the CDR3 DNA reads TGCAGCGTTGGACACCCAGGGGAAAAACTGTTTTTT. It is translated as CSVGHPGEKLFF. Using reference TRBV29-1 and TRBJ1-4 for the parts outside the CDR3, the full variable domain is SAVISQKPSRDICQRGTSLTIQCQVDSQVTMMFWYRQQPGQSLTLIATANQGSEATYESGFVIDKFPISRPNLTFSTLTVSNMSPEDSSIYLCSVGHPGEKLFFGSGTQLSVL.

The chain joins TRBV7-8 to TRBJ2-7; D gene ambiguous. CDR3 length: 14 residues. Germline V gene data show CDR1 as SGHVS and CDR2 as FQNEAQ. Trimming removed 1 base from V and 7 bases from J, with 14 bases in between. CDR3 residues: CASSLDGPTNEQYF. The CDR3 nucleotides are TGTGCCAGCAGCTTAGATGGGCCGACCAATGAGCAGTACTTC.

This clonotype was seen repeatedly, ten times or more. The CDR3 nucleotides read TGTGCCAGCAGGGCAGGGGTTAGCAATCAGCCCCAGCATTTT. Translating it yields CASRAGVSNQPQHF. The chain recombines TRBV27 with TRBJ1-5; D may be TRBD1 (6 bases). The germline gives CDR1 MNHEY, CDR2 SMNVEV (reference sequence). The CDR3 totals 14 residues. With 6 bases removed from V and 0 bases from J, the gap between germline ends came to 9 bases.

The CDR3, as DNA: TGCGCCATACAGACACAGGGGAACACTGAAGCTTTCTTT. Its protein product is CAIQTQGNTEAFF. The gene calls are TRBV5-1 and TRBJ1-1, with D possibly being TRBD1 (6 bases). Germline CDR1 reads SGHRS; CDR2 reads YFSETQ. The CDR3 is 13 amino acids. The V end was cut by 9 bases, the J end by 1 base, with 13 bases between.

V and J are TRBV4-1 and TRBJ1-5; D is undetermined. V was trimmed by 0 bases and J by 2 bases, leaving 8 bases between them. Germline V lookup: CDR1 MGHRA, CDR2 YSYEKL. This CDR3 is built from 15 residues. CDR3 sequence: CASSQEAWGNQPQHF. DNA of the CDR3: TGCGCCAGCAGCCAAGAGGCCTGGGGCAATCAGCCCCAGCATTTT.

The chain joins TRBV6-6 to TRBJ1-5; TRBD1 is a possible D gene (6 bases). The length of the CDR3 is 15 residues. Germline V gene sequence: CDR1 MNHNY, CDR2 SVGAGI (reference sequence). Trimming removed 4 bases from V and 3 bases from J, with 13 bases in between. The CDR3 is CASSLRGPPNQPQHF. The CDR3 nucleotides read TGTGCCAGCAGTTTGCGGGGGCCCCCCAATCAGCCCCAGCATTTT.

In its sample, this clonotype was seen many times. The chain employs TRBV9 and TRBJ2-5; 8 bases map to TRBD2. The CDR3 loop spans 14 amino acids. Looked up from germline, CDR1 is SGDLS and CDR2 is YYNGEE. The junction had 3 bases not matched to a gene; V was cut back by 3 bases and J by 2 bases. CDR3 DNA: TGTGCCAGCAGCGGTAGCGGGGCACAAGAGACCCAGTACTTC. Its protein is CASSGSGAQETQYF.

The DNA for the CDR3 is TGTGCCACCAGTGAGCCGGGACTTACAGGCACAGATACGCAGTATTTT. Protein: CATSEPGLTGTDTQYF. The chain employs TRBV24-1 and TRBJ2-3, with TRBD2 as a possible D gene (6 bases). Germline V CDR1 and CDR2: KGHDR, SFDVKD. The CDR3 has 16 amino acids. V was clipped by 4 bases and J by 1 base, with 14 bases between them.

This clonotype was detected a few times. In DNA form, the CDR3 reads TGTGCCAGCAGCTTGGGGGACAGACTTGAAGCTTTCTTT. Amino acids: CASSLGDRLEAFF. V gene TRBV12-3 or TRBV12-4 combines with J gene TRBJ1-1; TRBD1 matches at 7 bases. CDR3 length equals 13 residues. V lost 6 bases to trimming and J lost 7 bases; unmatched junction nucleotides: 8.

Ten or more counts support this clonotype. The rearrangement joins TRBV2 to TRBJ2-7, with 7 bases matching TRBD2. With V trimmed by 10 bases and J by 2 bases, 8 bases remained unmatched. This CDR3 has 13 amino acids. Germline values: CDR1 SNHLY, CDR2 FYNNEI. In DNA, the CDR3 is TGTGCCACCTTAGCGGGCACAACCTACGAGCAGTACTTC. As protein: CATLAGTTYEQYF.

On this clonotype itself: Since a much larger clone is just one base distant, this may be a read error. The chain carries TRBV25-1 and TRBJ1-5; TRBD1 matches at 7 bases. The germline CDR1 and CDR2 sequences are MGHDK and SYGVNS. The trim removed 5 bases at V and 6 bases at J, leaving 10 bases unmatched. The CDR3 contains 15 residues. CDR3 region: CASSSTGALGQPQHF. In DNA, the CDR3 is TGTGCCAGCAGTAGCACAGGGGCGCTCGGTCAGCCCCAGCATTTT.

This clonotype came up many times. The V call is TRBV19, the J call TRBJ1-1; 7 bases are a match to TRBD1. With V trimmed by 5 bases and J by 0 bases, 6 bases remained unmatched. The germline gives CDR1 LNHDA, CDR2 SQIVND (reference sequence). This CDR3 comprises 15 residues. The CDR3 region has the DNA TGTGCCAGTAGTGCCAGGACAGGCCTGAACACTGAAGCTTTCTTT. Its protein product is CASSARTGLNTEAFF.

The DNA of the CDR3 is TGTGCCAGCAGCTTTCATCTAGCGGATGCGAACACCGGGGAGCTGTTTTTT. Its protein is CASSFHLADANTGELFF. The J gene is TRBJ2-2, the V gene TRBV7-2; 7 nucleotides agree with TRBD2. The CDR3 loop spans 17 amino acids. Germline assignment: CDR1 SGHTA and CDR2 FQGNSA. V trimming: 3 bases; J trimming: 0 bases; junction bases outside the gene matches: 7.

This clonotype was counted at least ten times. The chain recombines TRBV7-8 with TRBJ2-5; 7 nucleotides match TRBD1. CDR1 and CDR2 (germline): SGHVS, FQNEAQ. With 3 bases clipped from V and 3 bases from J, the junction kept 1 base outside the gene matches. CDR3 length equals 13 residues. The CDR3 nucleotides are TGTGCCAGCAGCTTTGACAGGGAAGAGACCCAGTACTTC. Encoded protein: CASSFDREETQYF.

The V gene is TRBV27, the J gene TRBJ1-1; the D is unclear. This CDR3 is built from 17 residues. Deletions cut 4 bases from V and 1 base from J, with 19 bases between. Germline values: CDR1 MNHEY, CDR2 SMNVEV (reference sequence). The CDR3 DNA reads TGTGCCAGCAGTTCCCATCCTAGACCGACACCGAACACTGAAGCTTTCTTT. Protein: CASSSHPRPTPNTEAFF.

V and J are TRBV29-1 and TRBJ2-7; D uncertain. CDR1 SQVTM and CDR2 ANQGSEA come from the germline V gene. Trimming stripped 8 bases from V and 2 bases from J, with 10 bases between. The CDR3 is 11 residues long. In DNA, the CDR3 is TGCAGCTCCGAACCCCCCTACGAGCAGTACTTC. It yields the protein CSSEPPYEQYF.

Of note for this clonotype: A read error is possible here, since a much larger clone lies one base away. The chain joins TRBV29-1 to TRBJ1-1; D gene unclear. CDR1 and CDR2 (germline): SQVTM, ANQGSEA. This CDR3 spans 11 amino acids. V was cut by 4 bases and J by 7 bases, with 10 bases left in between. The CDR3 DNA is TGCAGCGTTGTTGGTAGAATTGAAGCTTTCTTT. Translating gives CSVVGRIEAFF.

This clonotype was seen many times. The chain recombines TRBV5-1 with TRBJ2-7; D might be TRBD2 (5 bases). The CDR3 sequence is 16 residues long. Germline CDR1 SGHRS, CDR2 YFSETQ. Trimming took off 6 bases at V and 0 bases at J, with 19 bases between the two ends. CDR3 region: CASTFGPADSSYEQYF. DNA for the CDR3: TGCGCCAGCACCTTTGGGCCAGCGGATAGCTCCTACGAGCAGTACTTC.

In DNA, the CDR3 is TGTGCCAGCAGGCCTCTCGCGGGAGGGTTCTCCGAGCAGTTCTTC. It translates to CASRPLAGGFSEQFF. The chain uses TRBV12-3 or TRBV12-4 and TRBJ2-7; 9 bases align to TRBD2. The J call is doubtful: the DNA matches TRBJ2-1 better. This CDR3 comprises 15 residues.

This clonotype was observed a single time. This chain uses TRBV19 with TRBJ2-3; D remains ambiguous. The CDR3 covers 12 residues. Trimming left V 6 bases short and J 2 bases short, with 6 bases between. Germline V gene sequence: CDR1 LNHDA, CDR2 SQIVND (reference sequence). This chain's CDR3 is CASRTATDTQYF. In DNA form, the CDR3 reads TGTGCCAGTAGGACGGCCACAGATACGCAGTATTTT.

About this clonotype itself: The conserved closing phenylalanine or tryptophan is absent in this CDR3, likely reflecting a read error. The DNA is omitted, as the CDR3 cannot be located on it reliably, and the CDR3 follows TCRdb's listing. The CDR3 here is CVSSKGLAA. The chain joins TRBV25-1 to TRBJ1-3. The germline V gene encodes CDR1 MGHDK and CDR2 SYGVNS. The CDR3 region is 9 residues in length, termini included.

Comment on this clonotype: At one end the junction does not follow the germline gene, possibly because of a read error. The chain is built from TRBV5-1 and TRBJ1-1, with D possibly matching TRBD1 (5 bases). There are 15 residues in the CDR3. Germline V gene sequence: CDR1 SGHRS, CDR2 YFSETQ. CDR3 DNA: TGTGCCAGCAGCTTAGGTCAGGGCCGAACTACTGAAGCTTTCTTT. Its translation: CASSLGQGRTTEAFF.

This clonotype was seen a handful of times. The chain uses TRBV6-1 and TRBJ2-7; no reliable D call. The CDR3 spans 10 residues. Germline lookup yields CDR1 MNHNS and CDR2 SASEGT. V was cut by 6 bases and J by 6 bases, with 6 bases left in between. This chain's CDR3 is CASRRAEQYF. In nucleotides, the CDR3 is TGTGCCAGCAGAAGGGCCGAGCAGTACTTC.

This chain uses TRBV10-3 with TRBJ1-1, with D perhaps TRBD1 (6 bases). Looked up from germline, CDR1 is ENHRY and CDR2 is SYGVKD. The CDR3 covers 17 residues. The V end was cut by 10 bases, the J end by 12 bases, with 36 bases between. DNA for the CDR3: TGTGCCACTTACGCAGGGGTCCATTCAGGGGCCAACGTCCTGACTTTCTTT. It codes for CATYAGVHSGANVLTFF.